The following is a T cell receptor beta chain sequence with its context. Its antigen is undetermined. The germline V and J ends were trimmed by 1 base and 4 bases, with 17 bases remaining between them. Germline CDR1 reads SGHNT; CDR2 reads YYREEE (reference sequence). The CDR3 has 16 amino acids. Sequencing was performed with immunoSEQ multiplex PCR; in TCRdb, only in-frame clones are kept and a portion is missing. Of tens of thousands of clones in the sample, roughly 85% are singletons; the top ten hold about 1%. The sample is drawn from a study of OX40 agonist ivuxolimab in advanced cancers. Looking at the study overall: Ivuxolimab, an antibody that agonizes OX40 (CD134), was administered to the patients. Participants averaged approximately 61 years of age (range about 23 to 79) and were around 83% male. General study points: Low normalized T-cell clonal expansion was also seen in some nonresponders.

Here the sequenced sample was CD4+ or CD8+ T cells sorted from blood, taken in a trial of the OX40 agonist ivuxolimab. The source of this sequence is an adult with an advanced solid tumor such as melanoma, head and neck, liver or kidney cancer. The chain combines TRBV5-4 with TRBJ1-2; D might be TRBD1 (5 bases). CDR3: CASSLSQLGGSYGYTF. As DNA, the CDR3 is TGTGCCAGCAGCTTGTCGCAGCTTGGGGGGAGCTATGGCTACACCTTC.